The rows below give T cell receptor beta chains drawn from one sample of a study of blood T cells in healthy people across ages. TCRdb ran MiXCR on the 5' RACE reads and lists one entry per CDR3 protein. The repertoire holds under 1,100,000 distinct CDR3 sequences, with approximately 25% as singletons. The data were also submitted as part of a second study, on T cells of mothers and their children.

Sequenced sample: blood. Source of these receptors: a girl aged 2 to 9 in good health. Both conserved end residues are part of each CDR3. A D gene is named only where the DNA matches it firmly. Some rows have no size entry. The others give once, few or many, or a class for an expanded clone.

D: .; J: TRBJ1-2; V: TRBV7-2; size: .; DNA: TGTGCCAGCAGCCACTCGACTTATAAGGGCTATGGCTACACCTTC; CDR3: CASSHSTYKGYGYTF
D: TRBD1; J: TRBJ2-2; V: TRBV10-3; size: few; DNA: TGTGCCAGCTTAGGGACAGGGGCGTACACCGGGGAGCTGTTTTTT; CDR3: CASLGTGAYTGELFF
D: TRBD2; J: TRBJ2-7; V: TRBV27; size: few; DNA: TGTGCCAGCAGCCCTCATGCTAGCGGGGACTACGAGCAGTACTTC; CDR3: CASSPHASGDYEQYF
D: .; J: TRBJ1-2; V: TRBV18; size: .; DNA: TGTGCCAGCTCACCACCTAATGCCGCTGTACCTAACTATGGCTACACCTTC; CDR3: CASSPPNAAVPNYGYTF
D: .; J: TRBJ2-5; V: TRBV7-8; size: .; DNA: TGTGCCAGCATCGTCTTATGGCCCAGTTCAGGGGCAGAGACCCAGTACTTC; CDR3: CASIVLWPSSGAETQYF
D: .; J: TRBJ2-1; V: TRBV13; size: few; DNA: TGTGCCAGCAGCTTAGACAGGGAGTATACCTATAATGAGCAGTTCTTC; CDR3: CASSLDREYTYNEQFF
D: .; J: TRBJ1-1; V: TRBV12-3/TRBV12-4; size: .; DNA: TGTGCCAGCAGTACAAATCAGATAAACACTGAAGCTTTCTTT; CDR3: CASSTNQINTEAFF
D: .; J: TRBJ2-7; V: TRBV29-1; size: few; DNA: TGCAGCGCCCAAGTGGGGACATACTCCTACGAGCAGTACTTC; CDR3: CSAQVGTYSYEQYF
D: .; J: TRBJ2-7; V: TRBV4-3; size: .; DNA: TGCGCCAGCAGCCAAGAGGCCTGGGTGGAGCAGTACTTC; CDR3: CASSQEAWVEQYF
D: TRBD2; J: TRBJ2-7; V: TRBV5-1; size: .; DNA: TGCGCCAGCAGCCCCCCCGGACTAGCGGTAATGAACGAGCAGTACTTC; CDR3: CASSPPGLAVMNEQYF
D: .; J: TRBJ2-5; V: TRBV12-3/TRBV12-4; size: .; DNA: TGTGCCAGCAGTGGGAGTGTAGAGACCCAGTACTTC; CDR3: CASSGSVETQYF
D: .; J: TRBJ2-3; V: TRBV11-2; size: .; DNA: TGTGCCAGCGTCGACGGGTTCACAGATACGCAGTATTTT; CDR3: CASVDGFTDTQYF
D: TRBD1; J: TRBJ2-5; V: TRBV5-1; size: many; DNA: TGTGCCAGCAGTTTAAGTCCAGGGGGAGAGACCCAGTACTTC; CDR3: CASSLSPGGETQYF
D: TRBD1; J: TRBJ2-5; V: TRBV7-9; size: .; DNA: TGTGCCAGCAGCTCCTGGGACAGTCAAATTAAAGAGACCCAGTACTTC; CDR3: CASSSWDSQIKETQYF
D: .; J: TRBJ1-2; V: TRBV7-9; size: .; DNA: TGTGCCAGCACCGAAAGCGGACGACTCGACTATGGCTACACCTTC; CDR3: CASTESGRLDYGYTF
D: TRBD1; J: TRBJ1-1; V: TRBV29-1; size: .; DNA: TGCAGCGGACGGACAGGGGGGAACACTGAAGCTTTCTTT; CDR3: CSGRTGGNTEAFF
D: .; J: TRBJ1-1; V: TRBV5-1; size: .; DNA: TGCGCCAGCAGCTTGTCGGCAGGAGTCGAGTGGGGCACTGAAGCTTTCTTT; CDR3: CASSLSAGVEWGTEAFF
D: .; J: TRBJ2-3; V: TRBV28; size: .; DNA: TGTGCCAGCACCGAGGGGACGCATTACACAGATACGCAGTATTTT; CDR3: CASTEGTHYTDTQYF
D: TRBD2; J: TRBJ2-7; V: TRBV27; size: .; DNA: TGTGCCAGCAGTTTATCGACTAGCGGGAGGAACGAGCAGTACTTC; CDR3: CASSLSTSGRNEQYF